This T cell receptor (beta chain) was identified in a study of Graves' ophthalmopathy and Graves' hyperthyroidism. Points from the study as a whole: The majority of expanded thyroid clonotypes above 0.001 frequency also occurred in blood.

The germline CDR1 and CDR2 sequences are SGHTA and FQGTGA. The CDR3 covers 15 residues. V dropped 1 base and J dropped 3 bases, with 9 bases sitting between them. This clonotype was seen a few times. The antigen is not known. Beta-chain TCR CDR3 regions were amplified from RNA transcripts. An initial RT-PCR round employing HTBI primers preceded a second-round multiplex PCR. MiXCR, run by TCRdb on the multiplex PCR reads, gives a single entry per CDR3 protein. The sample holds hundreds of thousands of distinct CDR3 sequences, about 41% seen once. Source material: peripheral blood. The genes are TRBV7-3 and TRBJ2-2; D is ambiguous. The sequence was collected from an adult man with Graves' ophthalmopathy. The CDR3 coding sequence is TGTGCCAGCAGCTTAATGGGTGGGGACACCGGGGAGCTGTTTTTT. Translation gives CASSLMGGDTGELFF.